This record looks at one TCR beta chain sequence and its context. The data were taken from a study of blood T cell repertoires in COVID-19. Study context: PBMCs, B-cell-depleted T cells, or T cells were the source of the cDNA or gDNA that made up the material.

As processed by the authors: Amplified reference gene primers provided the basis for estimating nucleated cell counts. The assay was immunoSEQ multiplex PCR, and TCRdb's table has in-frame clones only and misses some. V and J calls plus clone size are reproduced from that table; the DNA served to infer D and trimming. The data hold fewer than 350,000 clones, with roughly 87% observed a single time. The CDR3 covers 21 residues. CDR1 and CDR2 (germline): LGHDT, YNNKEL (reference sequence). Trimming removed 0 bases from V and 0 bases from J; junction bases left unmatched: 13. Material: peripheral blood. This rearrangement joins TRBV3-1 (or the pseudogene TRBV3-2) to TRBJ2-3; 12 bases are a match to TRBD2. The TCR sequence derives from a man younger than 35 with active or convalescent COVID-19. For the CDR3, the DNA is TGTGCCAGCAGCCAAGAGTTCACTAGCGGGGGGAAACCTCCTAGCACAGATACGCAGTATTTT. Translating gives CASSQEFTSGGKPPSTDTQYF.